These 7 T cell receptor beta chains came from one sample sequenced in a study of blood T cell repertoires in COVID-19. Clones were read by immunoSEQ multiplex PCR, and TCRdb kept only the in-frame ones, dropping some. Altogether more than 25,000 clones are present, 90% to 95% being singletons, with the ten largest covering about 4%. What was sequenced was peripheral blood. All receptors derive from a human donor with active COVID-19. The donor label of this sample is uncertain.

The chain joins TRBV6-2 or TRBV6-3 to TRBJ2-5, with D possibly matching TRBD2 (5 bases). V lost 0 bases and J lost 6, with 11 bases in between. This CDR3 is built from 14 residues. Germline lookup yields CDR1 MNHEY and CDR2 SVGEGT. This chain's CDR3 is CASSYSRGLKTQYF. CDR3 nucleotide sequence: TGTGCCAGCAGTTACTCGAGAGGGTTAAAGACCCAGTACTTC.

The chain has TRBV5-4 and TRBJ1-2, with D unclear. This CDR3 comprises 14 residues. Germline lookup yields CDR1 SGHNT and CDR2 YYREEE (reference sequence). V lost 0 bases and J lost 6, with 12 bases in between. This CDR3 is CASSLALTENGYTF. The CDR3 region has the DNA TGTGCCAGCAGCTTGGCCTTAACGGAGAATGGCTACACCTTC. The full variable domain, completed using reference TRBV5-4 and TRBJ1-2, is ETGVTQSPTHLIKTRGQQVTLRCSSQSGHNTVSWYQQALGQGPQFIFQYYREEENGRGNFPPRFSGLQFPNYSSELNVNALELDDSALYLCASSLALTENGYTFGSGTRLTVV.

The chain links TRBV13 to TRBJ2-3; 10 bases align to TRBD2. CDR1 and CDR2 (germline): PRHDT, FYEKMQ (reference sequence). The length of the CDR3 is 16 residues. V gave up 3 bases and J gave up 2 bases; unmatched junction bases: 5. The DNA for the CDR3 is TGTGCCAGCAGCTTTGCGACTAGCGGGTTCACAGATACGCAGTATTTT. The encoded protein is CASSFATSGFTDTQYF.

CDR3 sequence: CASTTGGQGGNEQFF. DNA of the CDR3: TGTGCCAGCACCACCGGGGGACAGGGGGGCAATGAGCAGTTCTTC. This rearrangement joins TRBV6-6 to TRBJ2-1; 11 nucleotides align to TRBD1. V trimming: 7 bases; J trimming: 6 bases; junction bases outside the gene matches: 8. Germline V gives CDR1 MNHNY, CDR2 SVGAGI (reference sequence). The CDR3 loop spans 15 amino acids.

This chain uses TRBV6-5 with TRBJ2-7, with D tentatively TRBD1 (6 bases). CDR1 and CDR2 from the germline V gene are MNHEY and SVGAGI. Trimming removed 0 bases from V and 5 bases from J, with 14 bases in between. The CDR3 covers 15 residues. The CDR3 DNA sequence: TGTGCCAGCAGTTACTCGATCACAGGGAATAACGAGCAGTACTTC. Amino acids: CASSYSITGNNEQYF.

The chain employs TRBV6-5 and TRBJ2-1; 8 positions match TRBD2. V gave up 6 bases and J gave up 6 bases; unmatched junction bases: 10. CDR1 is MNHEY, CDR2 SVGAGI, per germline. This CDR3 spans 15 amino acids. DNA for the CDR3: TGTGCCAGCAGCCCCCCGGCGGGAGGAATCAATGAGCAGTTCTTC. It codes for CASSPPAGGINEQFF.

As DNA, the CDR3 is TGTGCCAGCTCCCCACGGCGGGGGACCACCGGGGAGCTGTTTTTT. It encodes CASSPRRGTTGELFF. This chain uses TRBV28 with TRBJ2-2; 7 bases align to TRBD2. Unmatched junction bases numbered 10, after V lost 8 bases and J lost 4 bases. This CDR3 has 15 amino acids. Germline V gene lookup returns CDR1 MDHEN and CDR2 SYDVKM.